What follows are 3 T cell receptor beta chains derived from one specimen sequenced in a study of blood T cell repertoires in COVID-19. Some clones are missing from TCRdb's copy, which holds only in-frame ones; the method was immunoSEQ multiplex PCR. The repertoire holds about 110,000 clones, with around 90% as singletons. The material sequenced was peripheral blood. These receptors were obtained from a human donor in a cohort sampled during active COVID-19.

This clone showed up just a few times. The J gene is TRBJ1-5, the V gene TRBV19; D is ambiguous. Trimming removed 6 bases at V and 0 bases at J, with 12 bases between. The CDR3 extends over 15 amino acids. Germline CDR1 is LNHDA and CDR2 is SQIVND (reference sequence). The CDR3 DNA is TGTGCCAGTAGGATGGGAGGAACTAGCAATCAGCCCCAGCATTTT. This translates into CASRMGGTSNQPQHF.

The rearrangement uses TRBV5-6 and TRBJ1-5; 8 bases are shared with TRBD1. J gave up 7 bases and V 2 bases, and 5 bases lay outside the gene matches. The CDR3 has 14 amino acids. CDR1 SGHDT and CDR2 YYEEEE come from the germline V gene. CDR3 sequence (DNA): TGTGCCAGCAGCTTTGCAGGGGGCAGACAGCCCCAGCATTTT. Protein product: CASSFAGGRQPQHF.

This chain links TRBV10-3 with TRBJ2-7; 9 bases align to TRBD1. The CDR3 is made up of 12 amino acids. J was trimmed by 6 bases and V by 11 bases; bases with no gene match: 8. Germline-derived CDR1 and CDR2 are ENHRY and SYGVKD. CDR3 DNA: TGTGCCGTCGGGACAGGGCGCGGCGAGCAGTACTTC. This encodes CAVGTGRGEQYF.